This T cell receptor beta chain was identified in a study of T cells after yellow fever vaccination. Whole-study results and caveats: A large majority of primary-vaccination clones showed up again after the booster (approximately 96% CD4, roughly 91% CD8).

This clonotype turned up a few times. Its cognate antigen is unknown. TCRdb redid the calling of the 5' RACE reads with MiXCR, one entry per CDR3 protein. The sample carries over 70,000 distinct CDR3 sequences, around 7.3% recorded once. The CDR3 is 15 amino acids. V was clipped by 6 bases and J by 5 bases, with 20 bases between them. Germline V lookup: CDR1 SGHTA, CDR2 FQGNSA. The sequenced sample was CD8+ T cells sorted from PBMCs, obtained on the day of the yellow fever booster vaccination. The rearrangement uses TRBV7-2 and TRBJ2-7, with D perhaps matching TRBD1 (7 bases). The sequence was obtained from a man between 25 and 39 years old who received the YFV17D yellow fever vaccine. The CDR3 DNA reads TGTGCCAGCAGGGAGGGAACAGGGGTAGGTCACGAGCAGTACTTC. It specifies CASREGTGVGHEQYF.